A single sample gave rise to the 5 T cell receptor beta chains below, sequenced in a study of identical twins. TCRdb itself ran the 5' RACE reads through MiXCR, one entry per CDR3 protein. The sample records about 460,000 distinct CDR3 sequences, 14% being singletons. These data are also associated with another study on yellow fever vaccine responses in identical twins.

Sequencing was done on a sample of CD4+ T cells sorted from blood. The receptors originated from a woman younger than 35 in good health.

This clonotype was counted many times. This rearrangement joins TRBV6-6 to TRBJ2-5; 7 positions match TRBD2. Germline V lookup: CDR1 MNHNY, CDR2 SVGAGI (reference sequence). Germline trimming cut 6 bases from V and 2 bases from J; bases unmatched to any gene: 6. The CDR3 totals 14 residues. The CDR3 region has the DNA TGTGCCAGCAGGGGGGGGACGATTCAAGAGACCCAGTACTTC. This sequence encodes CASRGGTIQETQYF.

This clonotype has just a few counts. This chain joins TRBV5-1 and TRBJ1-1; D is undetermined. CDR3 size: 13 residues. CDR1 is SGHRS and CDR2 is YFSETQ in the germline V gene. V was pared by 0 bases and J by 5 bases, with 8 bases between. The CDR3 sequence is CASSLGPKTEAFF. The CDR3 DNA is TGCGCCAGCAGCTTGGGGCCGAAGACTGAAGCTTTCTTT. Based on the CDR3 plus reference TRBV5-1 and TRBJ1-1, the full variable domain is KAGVTQTPRYLIKTRGQQVTLSCSPISGHRSVSWYQQTPGQGLQFLFEYFSETQRNKGNFPGRFSGRQFSNSRSEMNVSTLELGDSALYLCASSLGPKTEAFFGQGTRLTVV.

This clonotype was counted between two and nine times. The chain's CDR3 is CASSLVGGPPYYEQYF. CDR3 in DNA: TGTGCCAGCAGCTTAGTCGGGGGCCCCCCTTACTACGAGCAGTACTTC. The genes are TRBV7-2 and TRBJ2-7, with D perhaps being TRBD1 or TRBD2 (6 bases each). The CDR3 loop spans 16 amino acids. Trimming removed 1 base from V and 3 bases from J, with 16 bases in between. Germline CDR1 is SGHTA and CDR2 is FQGNSA.

The V and J genes are TRBV5-1 and TRBJ2-5, with D possibly being TRBD2 (5 bases). Trimming left V 6 bases short and J 4 bases short, with 16 bases between. The length of the CDR3 is 14 residues. Germline CDR1 reads SGHRS; CDR2 reads YFSETQ. The CDR3 DNA is TGCGCCAGCATTCCTTCGGGGTGGGGAGAGACCCAGTACTTC. It yields the protein CASIPSGWGETQYF.

The gene calls are TRBV5-1 and TRBJ2-5, with D perhaps TRBD2 (7 bases). This CDR3 comprises 14 residues. The V gene lost 4 bases and the J gene lost 9 bases, with 19 bases spanning the gap. Germline CDR1 SGHRS, CDR2 YFSETQ. DNA for the CDR3: TGCGCCAGCAGCCAGGACACTGGGGAGGGGGCCCAGTACTTC. This translates into CASSQDTGEGAQYF.